This T cell receptor (beta chain) was observed in a study of PD-L1 blockade in urothelial cancer. In germline, CDR1 is SGHTS, CDR2 YDEGEE. Trimming took 1 base from V and 5 from J, leaving 13 bases between them. This CDR3 region has 15 residues. Specified time point: peripheral blood 6 weeks after treatment start. This table comes from immunoSEQ multiplex PCR, and its TCRdb copy is limited to in-frame clones, with some not included. The table includes more than 40,000 clones, 80% to 90% detected once. The J gene is TRBJ2-1, the V gene TRBV5-8; D is unresolved. This TCR was sampled from a man aged 55 to 70 with urothelial cancer. The source was PBMCs, collected around atezolizumab (anti-PD-L1) treatment. The DNA for the CDR3 is TGTGCCAGCAGCTTGAAGCGCGTTAAGGACAATGAGCAGTTCTTC. Translated: CASSLKRVKDNEQFF. Combining the CDR3 with reference TRBV5-8 and TRBJ2-1 gives the whole variable domain EAGVTQSPTHLIKTRGQQATLRCSPISGHTSVYWYQQALGLGLQFLLWYDEGEERNRGNFPPRFSGRQFPNYSSELNVNALELEDSALYLCASSLKRVKDNEQFFGPGTRLTVL.